Reported below is one T cell receptor beta chain. Per the study methods: Amplifying reference gene primers gave estimates of nucleated cell counts. Produced via immunoSEQ multiplex PCR; TCRdb's table is partial and in-frame only. The DNA was the basis for D and trimming; V, J and clone size are from that table. The repertoire includes roughly 200,000 clones, less than 85% of them detected once, and roughly 14% sits in the top ten. This CDR3 spans 13 amino acids. Germline CDR1 reads MDHEN; CDR2 reads SYDVKM. The V gene lost 3 bases and the J gene lost 0 bases, with 3 bases spanning the gap. The sample is drawn from a study of blood T cell repertoires in COVID-19. Study details: Specimens from acute and convalescent COVID-19 originated in the United States, Italy and Spain.

The sequencing sample was made of peripheral blood. The receptor comes from a man aged 45 to 65 who had recovered from COVID-19. V gene TRBV28 combines with J gene TRBJ1-3, with D hard to call. The CDR3 DNA reads as TGTGCCAGCAGTTTCGGCTCTGGAAACACCATATATTTT. Amino acid sequence: CASSFGSGNTIYF.